This T cell receptor beta chain was sequenced in a study of human T cells and chemical hapten exposure. Across the study: Diphenylcyclopropenone was applied weekly to patients' scalps across the roughly 23-week study.

Germline CDR1 and CDR2: SGHVS and FQNEAQ. The V segment lost 4 bases and the J segment 4 bases; nucleotides outside the gene matches: 3. This CDR3 is 15 amino acids long. One entry per CDR3 protein, called by TCRdb with MiXCR from the RACE reads. The sample lists 70,000 to 95,000 distinct CDR3 sequences; approximately 7% were seen once. This clonotype was seen at least ten times. The time point: patch test 2, 6 weeks after DPC sensitization. Treatment indicated: therapeutic diphenylcyclopropenone sensitization with weekly scalp DPC. The study enrolled 18 to 70-year-old alopecia patients suitable for DPC.

V is TRBV7-8 and J is TRBJ2-1; 11 nucleotides line up with TRBD2. The TCR originated in a woman between 25 and 40 years old with alopecia areata. Some clones in this sample may be carry-over from other donors' samples. The input for sequencing was whole blood, taken in connection with sensitization to the hapten diphenylcyclopropenone (DPC). The CDR3 is CASSSSGGKYNEQFF. For the CDR3, the DNA is TGTGCCAGCAGCTCTAGCGGGGGGAAATACAATGAGCAGTTCTTC.